Reported below is one T cell receptor (beta chain). The data were obtained in a study of blood T cell repertoires in COVID-19. Turning to the study itself: The United States, Italy and Spain provided the acute and convalescent COVID-19 samples. Nucleic acid was either cDNA or gDNA, and it came from T cells, B-cell-depleted T cells, or PBMCs.

The authors' processing: How many nucleated cells were present was estimated from reference gene primer amplification. Here immunoSEQ multiplex PCR was the method, and the copy in TCRdb shows in-frame clones only, minus some. V and J calls plus clone size are reproduced from that table; the DNA served to infer D and trimming. Seen here are 200,000 to 250,000 clones, more than 70% observed once, and the top ten hold roughly 2.5%. The CDR3 is made up of 13 amino acids. Trimming shortened V by 5 bases and J by 7 bases, and 14 bases separated the two germline ends. Germline V lookup: CDR1 MNHEY, CDR2 SVGAGI.

The sequenced sample was peripheral blood. The sequence was collected from a woman in her sixties or seventies with acute or convalescent COVID-19. The rearrangement uses TRBV6-5 and TRBJ2-5; weak D call: TRBD1 (7 bases). CDR3: CASSTGQRVTQYF. The CDR3 coding sequence is TGTGCCAGCAGTACGGGACAGCGGGTGACCCAGTACTTC.